The 18 T cell receptor beta chains below all came from one sample that was sequenced in a study of CD8+CD57+ T cells in acquired aplastic anemia. Profiling that covered TCR beta VDJ and CDR3 relied on genomic DNA as its template. Via MiXCR, TCRdb re-called the reads, giving one row per CDR3 protein. The repertoire holds 150,000 to 200,000 distinct CDR3 sequences, with around 45% as singletons. Before being chosen for sequencing, patients had shown CD8+CD57+ cell expansion by flow cytometry. Material: sorted CD4+, CD8+, or CD8+CD57+ T cells (not recorded which) from PBMCs. The receptors originated from a human donor with aplastic anemia.

This clonotype was counted once. One end of the junction varies from germline; a read error may be responsible. This chain joins TRBV5-1 and TRBJ2-1; a possible D gene is TRBD1 (6 bases). Per the germline V gene, CDR1 is SGHRS and CDR2 is YFSETQ. The CDR3 runs to 14 residues. CDR3 sequence reads: CASRRDNSYDEQFF. The CDR3 DNA reads as TGCGCCAGCAGAAGGGACAACTCCTACGATGAGCAGTTCTTC.

This rearrangement joins TRBV20-1 to TRBJ1-2; 10 nucleotides align to TRBD1. The germline V gene has CDR1 DFQATT and CDR2 SNEGSKA (reference sequence). The CDR3 is made up of 15 amino acids. V shed 2 bases, J shed 2 bases, and the junction held 5 bases outside the gene matches. In DNA, the CDR3 is TGCAGTGCTAGAAGACAGGGGGCAATAAACTATGGCTACACCTTC. Translation: CSARRQGAINYGYTF.

This clonotype was picked up many times. This chain connects TRBV2 to TRBJ2-7; no clear D. The germline CDR1 and CDR2 sequences are SNHLY and FYNNEI. The CDR3 sequence is 12 residues long. Trimming cost V 6 bases and J 2 bases, with 8 bases left between them. The CDR3 bases are TGTGCCAGCAGCGCAACTGCCTACGAGCAGTACTTC. Encoded protein: CASSATAYEQYF.

This clonotype was seen ten or more times. The CDR3 loop reads CAIDILGSNQPQHF. CDR3 coding DNA: TGTGCCATCGATATTTTAGGGAGCAATCAGCCCCAGCATTTT. The chain employs TRBV7-2 and TRBJ1-5; D unresolved. The CDR3 is 14 residues long. CDR1 is SGHTA, CDR2 FQGNSA, per germline. Trimming removed 10 bases from V and 1 base from J, with 14 bases in between. Supplemented by reference TRBV7-2 and TRBJ1-5, the full variable domain reads GAGVSQSPSNKVTEKGKDVELRCDPISGHTALYWYRQSLGQGLEFLIYFQGNSAPDKSGLPSDRFSAERTGGSVSTLTIQRTQQEDSAVYLCAIDILGSNQPQHFGDGTRLSIL.

The rearrangement links TRBV20-1 to TRBJ2-3, with TRBD2 matching over 7 bases. The CDR3 loop spans 16 amino acids. Trimming removed 0 bases from V and 2 bases from J; junction bases left unmatched: 8. Germline V gene sequence: CDR1 DFQATT, CDR2 SNEGSKA (reference sequence). CDR3 in DNA: TGCAGTGCTAGAGAAAGGCGCCGGGGGGACACAGATACGCAGTATTTT. Translation gives CSARERRRGDTDTQYF.

Many counts were recorded for this clonotype. This chain uses TRBV20-1 with TRBJ2-7; 12 bases map to TRBD2. The ends lost 3 bases at V and 7 bases at J; junction bases unmatched: 13. There are 16 residues in the CDR3. Germline CDR1 DFQATT, CDR2 SNEGSKA (reference sequence). CDR3 amino acids: CSASRGTSGRQWEQYF. CDR3 DNA sequence: TGCAGTGCTAGTCGGGGAACTAGCGGGAGGCAATGGGAGCAGTACTTC.

This clonotype came up many times. The J gene is TRBJ2-3, the V gene TRBV4-1; the match to TRBD2 covers 7 bases. CDR3 length: 17 amino acids. The V segment lost 4 bases and the J segment 0 bases; nucleotides outside the gene matches: 10. CDR1 is MGHRA and CDR2 is YSYEKL in the germline V gene. In DNA, the CDR3 is TGCGCCAGCAGCCCCCGTTCTAGCGGATCTAGCACAGATACGCAGTATTTT. Amino acids: CASSPRSSGSSTDTQYF.

About this clonotype itself: This may be a read error, as it is one base from a much larger clone. V usage is TRBV5-1 and J usage is TRBJ2-5; weak D call: TRBD2 (6 bases). The CDR3 totals 14 residues. In germline, CDR1 is SGHRS, CDR2 YFSETQ. V lost 2 bases and J lost 1, with 9 bases in between. The CDR3 DNA is TGCGCCAGCAGCTTTGTGGGACTCCAAGAGACCCAGTACTTC. As protein: CASSFVGLQETQYF.

The chain joins TRBV29-1 to TRBJ2-1; the match to TRBD1 covers 8 bases. V lost 5 bases to trimming and J lost 6 bases; unmatched junction nucleotides: 6. Germline V CDR1 and CDR2: SQVTM, ANQGSEA. The CDR3 totals 13 residues. The CDR3, as DNA: TGCAGCGTTCTTACAGGGGGTTTCAATGAGCAGTTCTTC. Its translation is CSVLTGGFNEQFF.

The rearrangement joins TRBV20-1 to TRBJ2-3; 7 bases match TRBD2. With 0 bases clipped from V and 2 bases from J, the junction kept 8 bases outside the gene matches. CDR1 is DFQATT and CDR2 is SNEGSKA in the germline V gene (reference sequence). The CDR3 contains 16 residues. The CDR3 bases are TGCAGTGCTAGAGATTTGGGAGCGGGGACCACAGATACGCAGTATTTT. It encodes CSARDLGAGTTDTQYF.

Concerning this clonotype: One junction end does not reproduce the germline sequence, and a read error may be involved. The genes are TRBV7-3 and TRBJ1-1; D not resolved. Germline V gene data show CDR1 as SGHTA and CDR2 as FQGTGA. This CDR3 comprises 13 residues. CDR3 DNA: TGTGCCGGCAGGCGGGGAATGAACACTGATGCTTTCTTT. This encodes CAGRRGMNTDAFF. Full variable domain (missing parts from reference TRBV7-3 and TRBJ1-1): GAGVSQTPSNKVTEKGKYVELRCDPISGHTALYWYRQSLGQGPEFLIYFQGTGAADDSGLPNDRFFAVRPEGSVSTLKIQRTERGDSAVYLCAGRRGMNTDAFFGQGTRLTVV.

The V call is TRBV12-3 or TRBV12-4, the J call TRBJ2-2; D remains unclear. Deletions cut 5 bases from V and 5 bases from J, with 15 bases between. The CDR3 contains 15 residues. CDR3 sequence reads: CASSKSSYGTGELFF. CDR3 in DNA: TGTGCCAGCAGTAAAAGCAGCTATGGTACCGGGGAGCTGTTTTTT.

The rearrangement links TRBV20-1 to TRBJ2-3; no clear D gene. V gave up 7 bases and J gave up 0 bases, with 2 bases separating them. The CDR3 runs 10 residues. Looked up from germline, CDR1 is DFQATT and CDR2 is SNEGSKA (reference sequence). The CDR3 nucleotides read TGCAGTGGCAGCACAGATACGCAGTATTTT. It yields the protein CSGSTDTQYF.

The chain links TRBV12-3 or TRBV12-4 to TRBJ2-3, with D perhaps TRBD2 (6 bases). Trimming left V 7 bases short and J 6 bases short, with 20 bases between. The CDR3 runs 15 residues. The CDR3 reads CASTPPPSGRDTQYF. Here the CDR3 DNA reads TGTGCCAGCACCCCCCCCCCCAGCGGGCGGGATACGCAGTATTTT.

This clonotype qualifies as medium-sized. The chain carries TRBV2 and TRBJ2-7; D is ambiguous. This CDR3 spans 15 amino acids. Germline lookup yields CDR1 SNHLY and CDR2 FYNNEI. Trimming removed 6 bases from V and 1 base from J, with 16 bases in between. CDR3 sequence (DNA): TGTGCCAGCAGCCCGGACCACGCACGTTCCTACGAGCAGTACTTC. Protein product: CASSPDHARSYEQYF.

Of note for this clonotype: This CDR3 fails to terminate in the conserved phenylalanine or tryptophan, so it likely reflects a read error. V usage is TRBV25-1 and J usage is TRBJ1-6; D is undetermined. Trimming cost V 4 bases and J 10 bases, with 5 bases left between them. The length of the CDR3 is 11 residues. CDR1 MGHDK and CDR2 SYGVNS come from the germline V gene. CDR3 nucleotide sequence: TGTGCCAGCAGTGGTAACTCACCCCTCCACTCT. It encodes CASSGNSPLHS.

The V call is TRBV10-1, the J call TRBJ2-7; TRBD2 aligns across 12 bases. Looked up from germline, CDR1 is WNHNN and CDR2 is SYGVQD (reference sequence). The CDR3 has 18 residues. V gave up 2 bases and J gave up 0 bases; unmatched junction bases: 8. DNA of the CDR3: TGCGCCAGCAGTGAGCTAGCGGGAGGGCCTGGGAGCTCCTACGAGCAGTACTTC. This encodes CASSELAGGPGSSYEQYF.

Points on this clonotype: Since a much larger clone is just one base distant, this may be a read error. This chain uses TRBV7-2 with TRBJ2-1, with D hard to call. This CDR3 region has 13 residues. Trimming left V 5 bases short and J 9 bases short, with 14 bases between. Germline loops: CDR1 SGHTA, CDR2 FQGNSA. The CDR3 protein is CASSRRRTGEQFF. The CDR3 DNA reads TGTGCCAGCAGCCGCCGACGGACGGGTGAGCAGTTCTTC.